This entry lists 28 T cell receptor beta chains sequenced from one sample in a study of low-dose radiotherapy and immunotherapy resistance in tumors. As for time point: before trial treatment. Covering alpha and beta chains, TRAV- and TRBV-specific primers were used for the first-strand cDNA. The PCR that amplified TCRs ran for 20 cycles, relying on a constant-region primer and a V-primer adapter. TCRdb analysed the reads with MiXCR anew, one entry per CDR3 protein. Here the sample spans over 55,000 distinct CDR3 sequences, about a third being singletons. Material: PBMCs, obtained before treatment. These receptors were taken from a female donor with ovarian cancer.

The table lists this clonotype with many counts. V and J are TRBV29-1 and TRBJ1-1; 7 bases line up with TRBD1. Germline CDR1 is SQVTM and CDR2 is ANQGSEA. This CDR3 region has 14 residues. J lost 2 bases, V lost 6 bases, and 9 bases had no gene match. CDR3 DNA: TGCAGCGTGACCGACAGGGCATATAACACTGAAGCTTTCTTT. It specifies CSVTDRAYNTEAFF.

This chain links TRBV30 with TRBJ2-3, with D possibly matching TRBD2 (5 bases). Trimming took off 2 bases at V and 7 bases at J, with 19 bases between the two ends. The CDR3 is 15 amino acids. From germline, CDR1 is GTSNPN and CDR2 SVGIG (reference sequence). In nucleotides, the CDR3 is TGTGCCTGGAGTCGTTCCCGGAGGTCCCCGCATACGCAGTATTTT. Translated: CAWSRSRRSPHTQYF.

CDR3 nucleotide sequence: TGTGCCAGCAGTACTACGACAGGGGCGAACACCGGGGAGCTGTTTTTT. Its protein is CASSTTTGANTGELFF. V usage is TRBV6-2 or TRBV6-3 and J usage is TRBJ2-2, with TRBD1 identical over 8 bases. The V gene end was trimmed by 5 bases and the J gene end by 0 bases; junction bases not matched to a gene: 5. Germline loops: CDR1 MNHEY, CDR2 SVGEGT. The CDR3 is 16 residues long.

The CDR3 here is CATTRGGSGANVLTF. The CDR3 DNA is TGTGCCACCACAAGAGGGGGTTCTGGGGCCAACGTCCTGACTTTC. The rearrangement joins TRBV15 to TRBJ2-6; weak D call: TRBD1 (6 bases). V shed 7 bases and J shed 1 base, with 11 bases lying between them. The CDR3 runs to 15 residues. The germline gives CDR1 LNHNV, CDR2 YYDKDF (reference sequence).

Remarks on this clonotype: Since a far larger clone is one base different, this is likely a read error. Given the absence of the conserved phenylalanine or tryptophan at the CDR3 end, a read error is likely. The J gene is TRBJ2-5, the V gene TRBV6-2 or TRBV6-3; a possible D gene is TRBD1 (6 bases). CDR1 is MNHEY, CDR2 SVGEGT, per germline. The CDR3 is 13 amino acids. The V end was cut by 6 bases, the J end by 3 bases, with 11 bases between. Here the CDR3 reads CASRKQGEETQYS. As DNA, the CDR3 is TGTGCCAGCAGGAAACAGGGAGAAGAGACCCAGTACTCC.

This clonotype was seen at least ten times. V and J are TRBV5-1 and TRBJ1-2, with D possibly matching TRBD1 (5 bases). The CDR3 totals 16 residues. Germline V gene data show CDR1 as SGHRS and CDR2 as YFSETQ. The V end lost 7 bases, the J end lost 0 bases, and 19 bases lay between the germline ends. The CDR3 nucleotides read TGCGCCAGCGGGGCCACGGGGTCGCAGGCTAACTATGGCTACACCTTC. Translation: CASGATGSQANYGYTF.

The CDR3 DNA reads TGTGCCAGCAGCGGCACCCGATACGGGGAGCTGTTTTTT. Translation gives CASSGTRYGELFF. V usage is TRBV6-5 and J usage is TRBJ2-2; D not certain. From germline, CDR1 is MNHEY and CDR2 SVGAGI. The CDR3 runs to 13 residues. V dropped 6 bases and J dropped 7 bases, with 12 bases sitting between them.

This clonotype has more than one count but fewer than ten. V and J are TRBV12-3 or TRBV12-4 and TRBJ1-6, with a possible D match to TRBD1 (6 bases). The CDR3 contains 13 residues. The V and J ends lost 5 bases and 7 bases respectively, with 9 bases between them. The CDR3 sequence: CASSMDRNSPLHF. CDR3 coding DNA: TGTGCCAGCAGTATGGACAGAAATTCACCCCTCCACTTT.

This clonotype was observed at least ten times. A read error may account for a junction end that differs from germline. The rearrangement uses TRBV20-1 and TRBJ2-7, with D perhaps matching TRBD1 (6 bases). The CDR3 covers 13 residues. In germline, CDR1 is DFQATT, CDR2 SNEGSKA (reference sequence). CDR3 nucleotides: TGCAGTGCCAGAGGGGACACCACCTACGAGCAGTACTTC. Translating it yields CSARGDTTYEQYF.

This clonotype appeared many times. This rearrangement joins TRBV20-1 to TRBJ1-5; D ambiguous. Germline V lookup: CDR1 DFQATT, CDR2 SNEGSKA (reference sequence). CDR3 size: 15 residues. V lost 2 bases and J 3 bases, leaving 14 bases between the germline ends. The CDR3 spells CSARIVSGINQPQHF. The CDR3 nucleotides read TGCAGTGCTAGAATTGTAAGTGGGATCAATCAGCCCCAGCATTTT.

This clonotype was seen at least ten times. The gene calls are TRBV7-6 and TRBJ1-5; TRBD1 matches 8 bases. CDR1 is SGHVS and CDR2 is FNYEAQ in the germline V gene. The CDR3 covers 15 residues. J gave up 5 bases and V 5 bases, and 8 bases lay outside the gene matches. CDR3 loop: CASSKNQGAYQPQHF. The CDR3 DNA reads TGTGCCAGCAGCAAAAATCAGGGGGCCTATCAGCCCCAGCATTTT. The variable domain in full, completed from reference TRBV7-6 and TRBJ1-5, reads GAGVSQSPRYKVTKRGQDVALRCDPISGHVSLYWYRQALGQGPEFLTYFNYEAQQDKSGLPNDRFSAERPEGSISTLTIQRTEQRDSAMYRCASSKNQGAYQPQHFGDGTRLSIL.

The chain combines TRBV6-6 with TRBJ2-7; D gene ambiguous. The CDR3 loop spans 13 amino acids. Between the trimmed V and J ends, which lost 0 bases and 4 bases, there was a span of 7 bases. The germline CDR1 and CDR2 sequences are MNHNY and SVGAGI (reference sequence). The CDR3 DNA sequence: TGTGCCAGCAGTTACTCGGTAGAATACGAGCAGTACTTC. Its protein product is CASSYSVEYEQYF.

This clonotype was seen at least ten times. The chain links TRBV20-1 to TRBJ2-7, with D perhaps TRBD2 (6 bases). The V end lost 5 bases, the J end lost 6 bases, and 14 bases lay between the germline ends. The CDR3 covers 12 residues. Germline V gives CDR1 DFQATT, CDR2 SNEGSKA (reference sequence). CDR3 residues: CSAARDSGEQYF. For the CDR3, the DNA is TGCAGTGCTGCCCGGGACTCCGGCGAGCAGTACTTC.

CDR3 DNA: TGTGCCAGCACCAGAACAGGGGAGGCTGGAAACACCATATATTTT. This sequence encodes CASTRTGEAGNTIYF. The chain has TRBV6-2 or TRBV6-3 and TRBJ1-3; 7 nucleotides line up with TRBD1. V lost 7 bases to trimming and J lost 2 bases; unmatched junction nucleotides: 8. The V gene's germline CDR1 is MNHEY and CDR2 SVGEGT. The CDR3 covers 15 residues.

On this clonotype itself: With only one base between it and a far larger clone, this is likely a read error. The chain recombines TRBV7-9 with TRBJ2-1; TRBD1 might be the D (6 bases). The CDR3 sequence is 13 residues long. Deletions cut 5 bases from V and 9 bases from J, with 14 bases between. CDR1 is SEHNR, CDR2 FQNEAQ, per germline (reference sequence). The CDR3 here is CASSVGQFSEQFF. Here the CDR3 DNA reads TGTGCCAGCAGCGTAGGACAGTTCAGTGAGCAGTTCTTC.

This clonotype was counted ten times or more. The rearrangement uses TRBV24-1 and TRBJ2-1; D is perhaps TRBD1 or TRBD2 (6 bases each). Germline V gene data show CDR1 as KGHDR and CDR2 as SFDVKD. This CDR3 is built from 16 residues. V lost 2 bases and J 5 bases, leaving 15 bases between the germline ends. Written as DNA, the CDR3 is TGTGCCACCAGTGATTCACTACTAAGGGGGGACAATGAGCAGTTCTTC. Translated: CATSDSLLRGDNEQFF.

V gene TRBV6-8 combines with J gene TRBJ2-7; the match to TRBD1 covers 8 bases. V was pared by 2 bases and J by 2 bases, with 8 bases of the junction left unmatched. The CDR3 length is 16 residues. Looked up from germline, CDR1 is MNHGY and CDR2 is SAAAGT. The CDR3 spells CASSYLRTGSPYEQYF. The DNA of the CDR3 is TGTGCCAGCAGTTACCTTCGGACAGGGTCCCCCTACGAGCAGTACTTC.

This clonotype was found many times. The J gene is TRBJ2-2, the V gene TRBV20-1, with 12 nucleotides matching TRBD2. Germline V gene sequence: CDR1 DFQATT, CDR2 SNEGSKA (reference sequence). The CDR3 length is 16 residues. J lost 1 base, V lost 0 bases, and 0 bases had no gene match. The CDR3 coding sequence is TGCAGTGCTAGAGAACTAGCGGGGGGGAACACCGGGGAGCTGTTTTTT. Amino acids: CSARELAGGNTGELFF.

The V call is TRBV13, the J call TRBJ2-1; no clear D. This CDR3 comprises 14 residues. Trimming cost V 3 bases and J 8 bases, with 14 bases left between them. Germline values: CDR1 PRHDT, CDR2 FYEKMQ (reference sequence). The CDR3 protein is CASSLGPVPDEQFF. CDR3 DNA: TGTGCCAGCAGCTTGGGCCCTGTTCCCGATGAGCAGTTCTTC.

Ten or more counts support this clonotype. The gene calls are TRBV30 and TRBJ2-2; no reliable D call. V was trimmed by 3 bases and J by 0 bases, leaving 14 bases between them. CDR1 and CDR2 (germline): GTSNPN, SVGIG (reference sequence). This CDR3 region has 16 residues. This CDR3 is CAWSAQTAPNTGELFF. CDR3 coding DNA: TGTGCCTGGAGCGCCCAAACAGCTCCGAACACCGGGGAGCTGTTTTTT.

This clonotype was seen at least ten times. The chain combines TRBV28 with TRBJ2-5, with a possible D match to TRBD1 (6 bases). CDR1 MDHEN and CDR2 SYDVKM come from the germline V gene. V gave up 2 bases and J gave up 7 bases, with 17 bases separating them. This CDR3 contains 15 residues. Here the CDR3 reads CASSLPGAARVTQYF. CDR3 bases: TGTGCCAGCAGTTTACCAGGGGCCGCCAGGGTGACCCAGTACTTC.

This clonotype was seen many times. The chain employs TRBV25-1 and TRBJ2-1; TRBD2 is a possible D gene (7 bases). Germline-derived CDR1 and CDR2 are MGHDK and SYGVNS. The CDR3 extends over 14 amino acids. V dropped 10 bases and J dropped 0 bases, with 13 bases sitting between them. The CDR3 DNA sequence: TGTGCCACCAAGGGGGGGGCCTCCTACAATGAGCAGTTCTTC. Encoded protein: CATKGGASYNEQFF. The full variable domain, in which reference TRBV25-1 and TRBJ2-1 provide the parts outside the CDR3, is EADIYQTPRYLVIGTGKKITLECSQTMGHDKMYWYQQDPGMELHLIHYSYGVNSTEKGDLSSESTVSRIRTEHFPLTLESARPSHTSQYLCATKGGASYNEQFFGPGTRLTVL.

The chain combines TRBV6-8 with TRBJ2-2, with TRBD1 matching over 9 bases. After removal of 10 bases from V and 6 bases from J, the junction contained 15 bases not matched to a gene. The CDR3 runs to 16 residues. CDR1 is MNHGY and CDR2 is SAAAGT in the germline V gene. DNA for the CDR3: TGTGCCACCTGCGGACAGGGGTCTGGAAACGCCGGGGAGCTGTTTTTT. The encoded protein is CATCGQGSGNAGELFF.

This clonotype has a count of ten or more. The chain uses TRBV20-1 and TRBJ2-7; 7 bases line up with TRBD1. This CDR3 is 13 amino acids long. Germline values: CDR1 DFQATT, CDR2 SNEGSKA (reference sequence). With 1 base clipped from V and 6 bases from J, the junction kept 6 bases outside the gene matches. CDR3 sequence (DNA): TGCAGTGCTAGAGTGGACAGGACGGGCGAGCAGTACTTC. The encoded protein is CSARVDRTGEQYF.

This clonotype was counted between two and nine times. The V and J genes are TRBV24-1 and TRBJ1-5; possibly TRBD1 for D (5 bases). The V gene lost 2 bases and the J gene lost 5 bases, with 6 bases spanning the gap. The CDR3 runs to 13 residues. CDR1 and CDR2 from the germline V gene are KGHDR and SFDVKD. The CDR3 sequence is CATSDSGYQPQHF. The CDR3 DNA reads as TGTGCCACCAGTGATTCAGGGTATCAGCCCCAGCATTTT.

This clonotype was counted at least ten times. The rearrangement joins TRBV11-3 to TRBJ2-1; D ambiguous. The V and J ends lost 4 bases and 6 bases respectively, with 10 bases between them. Germline CDR1 is SGHNT and CDR2 is YENEEA. The CDR3 consists of 13 residues. The CDR3: CASSSFASNEQFF. The CDR3 DNA follows: TGTGCCAGCAGCTCCTTCGCATCCAATGAGCAGTTCTTC.

The chain carries TRBV5-4 and TRBJ1-1; tentatively, D is TRBD1 (5 bases). The CDR3 loop spans 14 amino acids. The V gene's germline CDR1 is SGHNT and CDR2 YYREEE (reference sequence). Trimming left V 0 bases short and J 0 bases short, with 6 bases between. The CDR3 loop reads CASSLGQMNTEAFF. The DNA for the CDR3 is TGTGCCAGCAGCTTGGGACAGATGAACACTGAAGCTTTCTTT.

This clonotype was seen ten or more times. This chain connects TRBV12-3 or TRBV12-4 to TRBJ2-3; TRBD1 agrees at 8 bases. The CDR3 extends over 16 amino acids. The V segment lost 5 bases and the J segment 3 bases; nucleotides outside the gene matches: 10. The CDR3 DNA is TGTGCCAGCAGTCCTAACAGGGGGATGGGGACAGATACGCAGTATTTT. Protein sequence: CASSPNRGMGTDTQYF.